The T cell receptor beta chain described here comes from a study of blood T cells in healthy people across ages (dated by TCRdb to the mid-2010s). In the study overall: In model experiments, template switching captured about one uniquely barcoded TCR beta cDNA molecule for every two T cells. To track age-related changes in TCR beta repertoire diversity, the study relied on deep sequencing normalized with unique cDNA molecular identifiers. The donors were split into four age groups: young (average around 16 years), middle-aged (39), aged (around 67) and long-lived (roughly 80). To avoid experimental bias, donors of different ages were distributed randomly across sequencing lanes. The study analyzed two additional independent replicas of 1 million unique cDNA reads from the same blood draw for two donors, one aged 18 to 30 and one aged 80 or older. Here is what the overall study found, with its caveats: Since profiling was done on bulk unsorted PBMCs, naive and antigen-experienced compartments could not be conclusively compared. As age increased, observed TCR beta diversity per million T cells dropped in a roughly linear way, and a significant reduction was already evident by age approximately 40. Estimates of total diversity based on one million sequenced T cells were regarded as lower bounds and as underestimates. Compared with the aged group, more naive CD4+ T cells, fewer expanded clones and increased TCR diversity were shown by the long-lived group, suggesting age selection. Because the CMV infection status of the donors was unknown, age-related changes in expanded clonotypes may potentially have been confounded. Observed TCR beta diversity correlated strongly with the percentage of naive T cells measured by flow cytometry.

Via the germline V gene, CDR1 is SQVTM and CDR2 ANQGSEA. The CDR3 runs 14 residues from the cysteine to the phenylalanine. Of the read, only the CDR3 DNA is kept; its 42 bases are in frame from base 1. Germline trimming amounts to 4 bases on V and 4 bases on J, with 8 as the count of junction bases outside the gene matches. Libraries were constructed by 5' RACE. Reads for this sample came from an Illumina HiSeq 2500. A second PCR of about 7 to 12 cycles was run with a J-beta primer mix and a sample-barcoded 5' primer. A template-switch 5' adaptor carrying 12 random nucleotides introduced a unique molecular identifier onto each TCR beta cDNA molecule. Each sample yielded at least 2.5 million CDR3-containing paired-end reads. First-strand cDNA synthesis was performed from all RNA using the Mint cDNA synthesis kit, with priming by a TRBC-specific oligonucleotide. Following uracil-DNA glycosylase treatment, a first 18-cycle PCR with universal primers M1SS and BC2_uni_R was performed on all cDNA. The paper's data handling went like this. For normalization, 1 million high-quality reads were randomly selected from each sample, with every read carrying a distinct molecular identifier. Reads sharing molecular identifiers were discarded rather than binned into consensus sequences. MiTCR, set to a Q25 quality threshold and the strictest error-elimination algorithm, was used for CDR3 identification, clonotype clustering and error correction. A nonparametric unseen species model with Euler transformation was used to estimate lower-bound total TCR beta diversity. The public sequencing data were trimmed at Q25 with fastp and processed into clonotypes with MiXCR by TCRdb, which kept only in-frame beta chains. Every entry covers one CDR3 protein and lists the most common genes and DNA from its rows. These V and J calls rely on TCRdb rather than the paper's analysis. For this sample the table gives about a million distinct CDR3 sequences, of which less than 45% were detected only once. The ten most abundant clones make up roughly 13% of the sample.

The donors were roughly 39 Caucasian individuals from Russia, aged roughly 6 to 90 years, who were systemically healthy. About 10 milliliters of peripheral blood were collected from each donor into EDTA-treated Vacutainer tubes. Ficoll-Paque density-gradient centrifugation was used to isolate PBMCs, with at least 6 million per sample. Total RNA, at least 5 micrograms per sample, was extracted from PBMCs with Trizol reagent. For every donor, an aliquot of PBMCs went through flow cytometry to measure the percentages of naive CD45RAhigh/CD27high T cells. On this clonotype: There is no known antigen for this receptor. No clone much larger than this one lies a single base away; base qualities are absent.

The chain links TRBV29-1 with TRBJ2-7, with 9 middle bases fitting TRBD1. Sequenced material: blood. The receptor comes from a man between 18 and 35 years old in good health. CDR3 reads: CSVGSGQGIYEQYF. The DNA sequence is TGCAGCGTTGGATCGGGACAGGGTATATACGAGCAGTACTTC.